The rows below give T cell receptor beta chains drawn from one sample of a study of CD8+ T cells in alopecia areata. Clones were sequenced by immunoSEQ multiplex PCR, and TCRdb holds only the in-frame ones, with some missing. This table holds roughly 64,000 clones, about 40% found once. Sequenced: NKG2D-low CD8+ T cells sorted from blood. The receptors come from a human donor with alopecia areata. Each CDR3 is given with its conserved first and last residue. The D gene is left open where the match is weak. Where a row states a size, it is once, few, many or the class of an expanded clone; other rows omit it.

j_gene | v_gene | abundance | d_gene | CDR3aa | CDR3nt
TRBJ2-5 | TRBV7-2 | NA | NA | CASSFLGKETQYF | TGTGCCAGCAGCTTTCTGGGGAAAGAGACCCAGTACTTC
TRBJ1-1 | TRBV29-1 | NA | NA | CSVDGYRGTEAFF | TGCAGCGTTGATGGGTACCGGGGCACTGAAGCTTTCTTT
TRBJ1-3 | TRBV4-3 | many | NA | CASSQDVGSGNTIYF | TGCGCCAGCAGCCAAGATGTGGGGTCCGGAAACACCATATATTTT
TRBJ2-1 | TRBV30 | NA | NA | CAWSVIGDEQFF | TGTGCCTGGAGTGTAATCGGGGATGAGCAGTTCTTC
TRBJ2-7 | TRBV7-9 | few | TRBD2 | CASSGGSGSSYEQYF | TGTGCCAGCAGCGGAGGTAGCGGGTCCTCCTACGAGCAGTACTTC
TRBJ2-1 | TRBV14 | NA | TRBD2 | CASSPFSGGPTEQFF | TGTGCCAGCAGCCCTTTTAGCGGGGGGCCTACGGAGCAGTTCTTC
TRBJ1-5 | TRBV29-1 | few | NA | CSVSLDGSYDQPQHF | TGCAGCGTATCCCTCGACGGGAGCTACGATCAGCCCCAGCATTTT
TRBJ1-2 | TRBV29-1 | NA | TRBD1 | CSVDTGGLNYGYTF | TGCAGCGTTGACACAGGGGGCCTTAACTATGGCTACACCTTC
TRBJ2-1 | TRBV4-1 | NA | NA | CASSPLQGGYNEQFF | TGCGCCAGCAGCCCCCTTCAAGGGGGATACAATGAGCAGTTCTTC
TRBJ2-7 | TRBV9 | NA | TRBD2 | CASSVLGTSLYEQYF | TGTGCCAGCAGCGTTCTCGGGACTAGCCTCTACGAGCAGTACTTC
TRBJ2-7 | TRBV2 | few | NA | CASIGPTYEQYF | TGTGCCAGCATTGGGCCTACCTACGAGCAGTACTTC
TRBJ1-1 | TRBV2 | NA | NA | CASPGEQANTEAFF | TGTGCCAGCCCGGGGGAGCAGGCGAACACTGAAGCTTTCTTT
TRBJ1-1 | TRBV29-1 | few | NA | CSVDGGVYTEAFF | TGCAGCGTTGACGGAGGGGTCTACACTGAAGCTTTCTTT
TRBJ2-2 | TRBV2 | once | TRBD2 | CASSVWLAGSQNTGELFF | TGTGCCAGCAGTGTCTGGCTAGCGGGGAGCCAAAACACCGGGGAGCTGTTTTTT
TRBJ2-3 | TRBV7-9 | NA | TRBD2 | CASRDPSGSTDTQYF | TGTGCCAGCAGAGACCCTAGCGGGAGCACAGATACGCAGTATTTT
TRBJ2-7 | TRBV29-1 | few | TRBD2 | CSVEGDSGSNDGEQYF | TGCAGCGTTGAAGGTGATAGCGGGAGCAACGATGGCGAGCAGTACTTC
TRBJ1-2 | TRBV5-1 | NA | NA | CASSPRVNDGYTF | TGCGCCAGCAGCCCACGAGTTAATGATGGCTACACCTTC
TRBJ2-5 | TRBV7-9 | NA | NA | CASSHIPRGGGETQYF | TGTGCCAGCAGCCATATACCGCGGGGAGGCGGGGAGACCCAGTACTTC
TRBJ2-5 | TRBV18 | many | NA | CASSPHQETQYF | TGTGCCAGCTCACCACACCAAGAGACCCAGTACTTC
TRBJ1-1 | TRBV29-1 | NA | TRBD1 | CSVWGQGSDTEAFF | TGCAGCGTTTGGGGACAGGGCTCAGACACTGAAGCTTTCTTT
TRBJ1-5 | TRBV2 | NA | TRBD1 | CASSGTTGGLSQPQHF | TGTGCCAGCAGTGGGACTACAGGGGGCTTATCGCAGCCCCAGCATTTT
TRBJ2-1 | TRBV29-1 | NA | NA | CSVPQGSPATEQFF | TGCAGCGTCCCACAGGGTAGCCCAGCCACTGAGCAGTTCTTC
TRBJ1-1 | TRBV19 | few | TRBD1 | CASSFGQANTEAFF | TGTGCCAGTAGTTTCGGACAGGCGAACACTGAAGCTTTCTTT
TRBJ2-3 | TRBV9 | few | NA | CASSVEVADTQYF | TGTGCCAGCAGCGTAGAAGTTGCGGATACGCAGTATTTT
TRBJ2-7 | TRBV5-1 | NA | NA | CASSPDLSYEQYF | TGCGCCAGCAGCCCGGATCTATCCTACGAGCAGTACTTC
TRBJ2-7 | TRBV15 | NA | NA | CATSRTTDSYEQYF | TGTGCCACCAGCAGAACGACAGACTCCTACGAGCAGTACTTC
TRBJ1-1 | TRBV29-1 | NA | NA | CSVAFDPGTEAFF | TGCAGCGTTGCATTCGACCCGGGCACTGAAGCTTTCTTT
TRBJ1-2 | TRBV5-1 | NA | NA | CASSPRTSGNYGYTF | TGCGCCAGCAGCCCAAGGACGTCCGGAAACTATGGCTACACCTTC
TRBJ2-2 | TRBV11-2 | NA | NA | CASSFSGLDTGELFF | TGTGCCAGCAGCTTTTCAGGGTTGGACACCGGGGAGCTGTTTTTT
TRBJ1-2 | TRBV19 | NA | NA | CASRQGPECYTF | TGTGCCAGTAGGCAAGGACCGGAGTGCTACACCTTC
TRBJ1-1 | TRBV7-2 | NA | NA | CASSLPGPEAFF | TGTGCCAGCAGCTTGCCAGGGCCTGAAGCTTTCTTT
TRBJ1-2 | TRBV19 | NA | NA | CASSISTVSGYTF | TGTGCCAGTAGTATCTCGACAGTGTCCGGCTACACCTTC
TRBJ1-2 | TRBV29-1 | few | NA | CSVDFGDYGYTF | TGCAGCGTGGACTTTGGCGACTATGGCTACACCTTC
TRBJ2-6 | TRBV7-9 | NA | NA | CASSLPGGANVLTF | TGTGCCAGCAGCTTACCGGGAGGGGCCAACGTCCTGACTTTC
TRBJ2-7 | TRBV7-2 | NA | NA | CASSLAAGSYEQYF | TGTGCCAGCAGCTTAGCGGCAGGGAGCTACGAGCAGTACTTC
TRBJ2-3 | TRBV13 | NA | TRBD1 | CASSPPTGSGDTQYF | TGTGCCAGCAGCCCCCCGACAGGGTCGGGCGATACGCAGTATTTT
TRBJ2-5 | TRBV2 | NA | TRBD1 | CASREGQGTETQYF | TGTGCCAGCAGGGAAGGACAGGGGACGGAGACCCAGTACTTC
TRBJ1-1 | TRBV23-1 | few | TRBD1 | CASSQTGEGENTEAFF | TGCGCCAGCAGTCAAACAGGGGAGGGTGAGAACACTGAAGCTTTCTTT
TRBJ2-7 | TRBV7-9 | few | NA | CASSPPATTYEQYF | TGTGCCAGCAGCCCCCCGGCCACCACCTACGAGCAGTACTTC
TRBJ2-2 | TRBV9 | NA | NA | CASSTTGNTGELFF | TGTGCCAGCAGCACGACAGGAAACACCGGGGAGCTGTTTTTT
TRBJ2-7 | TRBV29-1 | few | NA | CSVEDDSVEQYF | TGCAGCGTTGAAGATGATTCGGTCGAGCAGTACTTC
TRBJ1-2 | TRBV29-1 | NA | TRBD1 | CSVEGQPLYGYTF | TGCAGCGTGGAGGGACAGCCACTCTATGGCTACACCTTC
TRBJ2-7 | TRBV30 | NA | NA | CAWSVVGYEQYF | TGTGCCTGGAGTGTAGTCGGGTACGAGCAGTACTTC
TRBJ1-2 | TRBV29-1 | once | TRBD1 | CSVEDRADYGYTF | TGCAGCGTAGAGGACAGGGCGGACTATGGCTACACCTTC
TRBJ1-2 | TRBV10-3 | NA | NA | CAISESRGGYTF | TGTGCCATCAGTGAGTCGAGGGGCGGCTACACCTTC
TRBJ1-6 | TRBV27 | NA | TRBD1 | CASTTGTGYNSPLHF | TGTGCCAGCACTACGGGGACAGGGTATAATTCACCCCTCCACTTT
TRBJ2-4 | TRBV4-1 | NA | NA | CASSQGRDLRVAKNIQYF | TGCGCCAGCAGCCAAGGAAGGGATTTAAGGGTAGCCAAAAACATTCAGTACTTC
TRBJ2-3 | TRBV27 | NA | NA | CASSSVKNTQYF | TGTGCCAGCAGTTCCGTGAAGAATACGCAGTATTTT
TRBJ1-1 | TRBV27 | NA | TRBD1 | CASSPGQGRNTEAFF | TGTGCCAGCAGTCCTGGACAGGGTAGGAACACTGAAGCTTTCTTT